The clone carrying this T cell receptor (beta chain) appeared many times. Its antigen is not known. Trimming removed 4 bases at V and 4 bases at J, with 16 bases between. Germline V gives CDR1 SGHVS, CDR2 FQNEAQ. The CDR3 contains 15 residues. Library preparation for TCR beta used quantitative 5'-RACE with molecular barcodes. TCRdb called the 5' RACE reads again in MiXCR, with one record for every CDR3 protein. Of roughly 180,000 distinct CDR3 sequences listed, 10% to 15% are singletons. The record originates from a study of CD8 T cells in ankylosing spondylitis. The study, taken as a whole, reports: Blood from ankylosing spondylitis patients appeared to carry a characteristic eight-variant TCR beta motif. Disease-linked clones bore a CD8+ phenotype and were relatively rare in peripheral blood. The study looked at matched synovial fluid samples from ankylosing spondylitis patients. Disease-linked clones were reported to be significantly enriched there.

The V gene is TRBV7-8, the J gene TRBJ1-2, with D possibly matching TRBD1 (6 bases). This receptor was identified in a male donor with ankylosing spondylitis or in good health (not recorded which). Sequenced material: blood, either unsorted or a sorted T cell fraction (not recorded which). The CDR3 loop reads CASSSERGQVYGYTF. DNA of the CDR3: TGTGCCAGCAGCTCGGAGCGGGGACAAGTCTATGGCTACACCTTC.